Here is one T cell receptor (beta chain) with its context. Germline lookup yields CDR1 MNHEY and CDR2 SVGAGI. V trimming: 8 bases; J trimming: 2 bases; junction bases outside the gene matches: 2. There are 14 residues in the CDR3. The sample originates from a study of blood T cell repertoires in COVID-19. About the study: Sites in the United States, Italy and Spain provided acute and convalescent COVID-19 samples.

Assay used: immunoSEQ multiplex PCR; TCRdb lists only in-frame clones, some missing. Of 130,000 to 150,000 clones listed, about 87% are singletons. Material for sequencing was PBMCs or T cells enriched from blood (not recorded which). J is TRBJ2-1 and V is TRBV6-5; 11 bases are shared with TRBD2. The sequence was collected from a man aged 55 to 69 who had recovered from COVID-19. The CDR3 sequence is CASLSGRAYNEQFF. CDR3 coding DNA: TGTGCCAGCCTTAGCGGGAGGGCCTACAATGAGCAGTTCTTC.